This T cell receptor beta chain came from a study of T cells in Graves' hyperthyroidism and ophthalmopathy. General observations from the study: Before onset, by a median of about six months, the model predicted ophthalmopathy. A model of 13 V-J features distinguished ophthalmopathy from stable hyperthyroidism.

On this clonotype: Its target is not known.

RNA transcripts were the template for amplifying TCR beta CDR3 regions. Using the HTBI primer set, a first-round RT-PCR was run on the TCR CDR3. TCRdb itself ran the multiplex PCR reads through MiXCR, one entry per CDR3 protein. Of 480,000 or so distinct CDR3 sequences in the sample, 40% to 50% were seen once. Uncontrolled infection, other autoimmune disease, pregnancy or lactation led to exclusion. Diagnosing involved the use of clinical symptoms, serum thyroxine and TRAb, thyroid ultrasound and orbital computed tomography. The sample taken for sequencing was peripheral blood or thyroid tissue (not recorded which). This sequence originates from an adult woman with Graves' disease, either hyperthyroidism or ophthalmopathy (not recorded which).

The CDR3 DNA reads as TGCAGTGCTAAAGGAGGCAACACTGAAGCTTTCTTT. Encoded protein: CSAKGGNTEAFF. This chain uses TRBV20-1 with TRBJ1-1; no definite D call. This CDR3 is built from 12 residues. Between the trimmed V and J ends, which lost 4 bases and 2 bases, there was a span of 8 bases. Germline CDR1 and CDR2: DFQATT and SNEGSKA (reference sequence).